The following is a T cell receptor (beta chain) sequence with its context. Its specificity is unknown. The sample belongs to a study of blood T cells in healthy people across ages. Across the whole study: Template switching recovered approximately one barcoded beta molecule for every two T cells. Points from the study as a whole: Using unsorted PBMCs precluded a conclusive naive versus antigen-experienced comparison. Correlation between TCR beta diversity and naive T cell percentage was strong.

A second PCR of roughly 7 to 11 cycles used a sample-barcoded 5' primer and a J-beta primer mix. TCRdb ran MiXCR on the 5' RACE reads and lists one entry per CDR3 protein. The sample contains approximately 1.5 million distinct CDR3 sequences, 42% of which appear only once. The V end lost 7 bases, the J end lost 2 bases, and 15 bases lay between the germline ends. The CDR3 sequence is 15 residues long. Germline assignment: CDR1 SNHLY and CDR2 FYNNEI. This receptor was taken from a woman between 18 and 29 years old in good health. The chain has TRBV2 and TRBJ2-1, with D possibly being TRBD2 (6 bases). The sequenced sample was blood. CDR3 DNA: TGTGCCAGCACTTTCGGGCGACTAGCCTACAATGAGCAGTTCTTC. Its protein product is CASTFGRLAYNEQFF.